A selection of T cell receptor beta chains follows, all from one sample in a study of cytomegalovirus exposure and HLA in healthy donors. Profiled with immunoSEQ multiplex PCR; TCRdb holds only in-frame clones, not every one. The sample shows approximately 220,000 clones, 60% to 80% of them seen only once. Material for sequencing was PBMCs. The receptors here all came from a woman aged 25 to 39 in good health and CMV-seronegative. The conserved cysteine and the conserved F or W are not part of the CDR3 here.

>TRBV6-5|12
ASKRRQGDTEAF
>TRBV4-1|13
ASSQRFGISYEQY
>TRBV4-1|17
ASSQDSFSGQGAITEAF
>TRBV6-1|10
ASGGVTYEQY
>TRBV7-6|13
ASSLADRDNQPQH
>TRBV5-1|12
ASSLGGLLYEQY
>TRBV7-2|12
ASSFGGVVETQY
>TRBV27|14
ASSLSGSLLTDTQY
>TRBV5-1|12
ASSLGESTYEQY
>TRBV6-5|12
ASLRTGLPGEQY
>TRBV29-1|11
SLLAGGGETQY
>TRBV7-9|11
ASRAVDGSEQF
>TRBV7-2|13
ASSLPGGYGNTIY
>TRBV5-5|13
ASSLLGGADTEAF
>TRBV2|12
ASSNLGQGSGYT
>TRBV6-5|13
ASSTRQGAKGEQY
>TRBV21-1|13
ASRIQTGDVEKLF
>TRBV30|12
AWSRGQGAYEQY
>TRBV7-9|12
ASSSWTSGNEQF
>TRBV19|13
ASSKMQDMNTEAF
>TRBV4-1|15
ASSQSSGTGVYNEQF
>TRBV6-5|12
ASSRTTGNTEAF
>TRBV27|14
ASSPRLQLLPYEQY
>TRBV27|15
VSSSLIRQAGSYEQY
>TRBV10-1|11
ASSRGTERPQY
>TRBV14|11
ASSLWTGEKLF
>TRBV5-6|11
ASSLGLEETQY
>TRBV6-6|13
ASRGGVRDTDTQY
>TRBV6-5|11
ASSQSEWVGYT
>TRBV7-8|14
ASSFRSGSSTDTQY
>TRBV2|12
ASSEAGSNQPQH
>TRBV5-6|15
ASSLATVSFRSYGYT
>TRBV29-1|11
SVAAGTNTEAF
>TRBV6-1|12
ASLFQLGQVGYT
>TRBV5-1|12
ASSLEGAGTEAF
>TRBV7-9|11
ASPTGGEGEAF
>TRBV6-1|11
ARAGASTDTQY
>TRBV30|12
AWIIDSSNTEAF
>TRBV29-1|11
SVEIGGNTEAF
>TRBV19|15
ASRGGQGIGEDTEAF